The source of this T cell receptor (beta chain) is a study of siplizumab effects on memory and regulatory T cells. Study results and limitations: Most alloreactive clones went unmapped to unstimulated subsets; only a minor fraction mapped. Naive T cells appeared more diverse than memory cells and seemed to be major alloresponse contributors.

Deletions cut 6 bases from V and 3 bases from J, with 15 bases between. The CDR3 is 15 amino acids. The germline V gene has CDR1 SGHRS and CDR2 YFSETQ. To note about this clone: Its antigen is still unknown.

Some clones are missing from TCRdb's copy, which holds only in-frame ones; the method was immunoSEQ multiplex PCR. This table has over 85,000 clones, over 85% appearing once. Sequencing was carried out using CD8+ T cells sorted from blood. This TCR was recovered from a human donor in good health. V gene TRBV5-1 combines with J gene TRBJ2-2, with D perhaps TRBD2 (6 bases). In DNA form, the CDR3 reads TGCGCCAGCACCCGACTAGATTCTTACACCGGGGAGCTGTTTTTT. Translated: CASTRLDSYTGELFF.